The subject of this entry is one T cell receptor (beta chain). Its target is not known. Every bit of the isolated RNA underwent reverse transcription, so sequencing read expressed TCRB transcripts. The protocol was immunoSEQ multiplex PCR, while the TCRdb copy is restricted to in-frame clones and leaves out a portion. Of about 900,000 clones in the sample, roughly 17% were seen once. This entry comes from a study of beta chain features in type 1 diabetes. General observations from the study: Among patients, naive, central memory and Treg TCRB repertoires appeared more similar than among healthy donors.

V lost 2 bases and J lost 4; bases outside the gene matches: 18. CDR1 SGHRS and CDR2 YFSETQ come from the germline V gene. The CDR3 runs to 18 residues. V usage is TRBV5-1 and J usage is TRBJ2-7; 7 nucleotides agree with TRBD2. The sequence was obtained from a young woman in good health. The specimen was naive CD4+ T cells from blood. The CDR3 DNA reads as TGCGCCAGCAGCTTACCCCGGTTGTTGAGCGGGGCTAATTACGAGCAGTACTTC. Translating it yields CASSLPRLLSGANYEQYF.